These T cell receptor beta chains were read from a single sample in a study of cytomegalovirus exposure and HLA in healthy donors. The data were produced by immunoSEQ multiplex PCR, yet TCRdb's version contains in-frame clones alone and is incomplete. The sample carries 180,000 or so clones, about 80% recorded once. Sequenced material: PBMCs. Source of these receptors: a woman aged 25 to 39 in good health and CMV-seronegative. Both conserved end residues are part of each CDR3. Each record gives: CDR3 DNA, CDR3 protein, D gene, V gene, clone size, J gene. D genes are given only for firm matches. Size tells how often a clone was seen (once, few, many) or the class of an expanded clone, and some rows leave it out.

cdr3_nt: TGCGCCAGCAGCTTGGTAGGGGGCGACTATGGCTACACCTTC; cdr3_aa: CASSLVGGDYGYTF; d_call: TRBD1; v_call: TRBV5-1; clone_size: -; j_call: TRBJ1-2
cdr3_nt: TGTGCCAGCAGCTCGGCCGGGACAGGGGTAACTGAAGCTTTCTTT; cdr3_aa: CASSSAGTGVTEAFF; d_call: TRBD1; v_call: TRBV11-3; clone_size: -; j_call: TRBJ1-1
cdr3_nt: TGTGCCAGCAAAAGACCGAGGGACTATGGCTACACCTTC; cdr3_aa: CASKRPRDYGYTF; d_call: -; v_call: TRBV10-3; clone_size: -; j_call: TRBJ1-2
cdr3_nt: TGTGCCAGCAGCTTAAGGACAGGGTGGTGGGAAAAACTGTTTTTT; cdr3_aa: CASSLRTGWWEKLFF; d_call: TRBD1; v_call: TRBV5-8; clone_size: few; j_call: TRBJ1-4
cdr3_nt: TGTGCCAGCAGTCCCCCGGGGGAGCTGTTTTTT; cdr3_aa: CASSPPGELFF; d_call: -; v_call: TRBV7-9; clone_size: few; j_call: TRBJ2-2
cdr3_nt: TGTGCCAGCAGCGTAGGAAGCGGGGGCATTATTTTCAATGAGCAGTTCTTC; cdr3_aa: CASSVGSGGIIFNEQFF; d_call: TRBD2; v_call: TRBV9; clone_size: few; j_call: TRBJ2-1
cdr3_nt: TGTGCCAGCAGTTACTCGGTCGTTGCAGGGCTTTATGGCTACACCTTC; cdr3_aa: CASSYSVVAGLYGYTF; d_call: -; v_call: TRBV6-5; clone_size: -; j_call: TRBJ1-2
cdr3_nt: TGTGCCAGCAGCGTAGAAGGGGGGGCAGACTATGGCTACACCTTC; cdr3_aa: CASSVEGGADYGYTF; d_call: -; v_call: TRBV9; clone_size: -; j_call: TRBJ1-2
cdr3_nt: TGCGCCAGCAGCACGGGACAGGGGTCCTACGAGCAGTACTTC; cdr3_aa: CASSTGQGSYEQYF; d_call: TRBD1; v_call: TRBV5-1; clone_size: -; j_call: TRBJ2-7
cdr3_nt: TGTGCCAGCAGTCCGAGGGCGAACACTGAAGCTTTCTTT; cdr3_aa: CASSPRANTEAFF; d_call: -; v_call: TRBV27; clone_size: -; j_call: TRBJ1-1
cdr3_nt: TGTGCCAGCAGCCGTGCGGGACTAGCCCTTGAGACCCAGTACTTC; cdr3_aa: CASSRAGLALETQYF; d_call: TRBD2; v_call: TRBV7-2; clone_size: once; j_call: TRBJ2-5
cdr3_nt: TGTGCCAGTAAACAGGGCGGGTTTATGGCTTTCTTT; cdr3_aa: CASKQGGFMAFF; d_call: -; v_call: TRBV19; clone_size: -; j_call: TRBJ1-1
cdr3_nt: TGTGCCAGCAGCCCGGAGAACTATGGCTACACCTTC; cdr3_aa: CASSPENYGYTF; d_call: -; v_call: TRBV6-7; clone_size: -; j_call: TRBJ1-2
cdr3_nt: TGCGCCAGCAGCTTGGATTTAGCAGATACGCAGTATTTT; cdr3_aa: CASSLDLADTQYF; d_call: -; v_call: TRBV5-1; clone_size: -; j_call: TRBJ2-3
cdr3_nt: TGTGCCAGCAGCCCCCCAAGCGGGGTCTACAATGAGCAGTTCTTC; cdr3_aa: CASSPPSGVYNEQFF; d_call: TRBD2; v_call: TRBV7-6; clone_size: -; j_call: TRBJ2-1
cdr3_nt: TGTGCCAGTAGTATAAATTTGGGGGCCGCGTTAGACTTC; cdr3_aa: CASSINLGAALDF; d_call: -; v_call: TRBV19; clone_size: few; j_call: TRBJ2-7
cdr3_nt: TGTGCCAGCAGCCCCCGGGTTACGGGTGGCTACACCTTC; cdr3_aa: CASSPRVTGGYTF; d_call: -; v_call: TRBV7-2; clone_size: -; j_call: TRBJ1-2
cdr3_nt: TGTGCCAGCAGTCCCCGCGGGGGGGGCACGACCTACGAGCAGTACTTC; cdr3_aa: CASSPRGGGTTYEQYF; d_call: TRBD2; v_call: TRBV27; clone_size: -; j_call: TRBJ2-7
cdr3_nt: TGTGCCAGCAGTGAAGCGATTTCTCTCGCCTTTGGCCCTAACTATGGCTACACCTTC; cdr3_aa: CASSEAISLAFGPNYGYTF; d_call: -; v_call: TRBV6-1; clone_size: once; j_call: TRBJ1-2
cdr3_nt: TGTGCCAGCAGCTTAACCGGGACAGGGTCTTTCCCAAGGTTCTTC; cdr3_aa: CASSLTGTGSFPRFF; d_call: TRBD1; v_call: TRBV7-3; clone_size: once; j_call: TRBJ2-1
cdr3_nt: TGTGCTAGTGGACCCCAGGGGGTTTCTAATTCACCCCTCCACTTT; cdr3_aa: CASGPQGVSNSPLHF; d_call: TRBD1; v_call: TRBV12-5; clone_size: few; j_call: TRBJ1-6
cdr3_nt: TGCGCCAGCAGCTTCGAGCGGGCCGACACAGATACGCAGTATTTT; cdr3_aa: CASSFERADTDTQYF; d_call: -; v_call: TRBV5-1; clone_size: -; j_call: TRBJ2-3
cdr3_nt: TGTGCCAGCAGCTTATACCTGGCGGGGTTGCCAGAGACCCAGTACTTC; cdr3_aa: CASSLYLAGLPETQYF; d_call: -; v_call: TRBV7-9; clone_size: few; j_call: TRBJ2-5
cdr3_nt: TGCGCCAGCAGCTTTGAGGGGGCGAGTGTTTTAGGATACGAGCAGTACTTC; cdr3_aa: CASSFEGASVLGYEQYF; d_call: TRBD1; v_call: TRBV5-1; clone_size: few; j_call: TRBJ2-7
cdr3_nt: TGTGCCAGCAGCAAAGGGGGGACAGGTACCTACGAGCAGTACTTC; cdr3_aa: CASSKGGTGTYEQYF; d_call: TRBD1; v_call: TRBV7-9; clone_size: -; j_call: TRBJ2-7
cdr3_nt: TGTGCCAGCAGCGCGACTAGCGGGGGGGCTTGGGAGCAGTTCTTC; cdr3_aa: CASSATSGGAWEQFF; d_call: TRBD2; v_call: TRBV9; clone_size: -; j_call: TRBJ2-1
cdr3_nt: TGTGCCTGGAGTCAAGGGACTGCGTGGCGAGAAAAACTGTTTTTT; cdr3_aa: CAWSQGTAWREKLFF; d_call: -; v_call: TRBV30; clone_size: -; j_call: TRBJ1-4
cdr3_nt: TGTGCCAGCTCACCACGCCGGGGGAACACAGATACGCAGTATTTT; cdr3_aa: CASSPRRGNTDTQYF; d_call: -; v_call: TRBV18; clone_size: -; j_call: TRBJ2-3
cdr3_nt: TGTGCCAGCAGTTACACAGGGAACACTGAAGCTTTCTTT; cdr3_aa: CASSYTGNTEAFF; d_call: -; v_call: TRBV6-6; clone_size: -; j_call: TRBJ1-1
cdr3_nt: TGTGCCAGCAGCCCGGGGGGTGCGTACAATGAGCAGTTCTTC; cdr3_aa: CASSPGGAYNEQFF; d_call: TRBD2; v_call: TRBV5-4; clone_size: -; j_call: TRBJ2-1
cdr3_nt: TGTGCCTGGAGTCATAAGCGGGGGGGCTACCAAGAGACCCAGTACTTC; cdr3_aa: CAWSHKRGGYQETQYF; d_call: TRBD2; v_call: TRBV30; clone_size: -; j_call: TRBJ2-5
cdr3_nt: TGTGCCAGCAGCTTAGTCCCTTCGAGCGCCACGCAGTATTTT; cdr3_aa: CASSLVPSSATQYF; d_call: -; v_call: TRBV7-8; clone_size: -; j_call: TRBJ2-3
cdr3_nt: TGTGCCAGCAGCTCCGAGGGGACTCGGGCTCAGCCCCAGCATTTT; cdr3_aa: CASSSEGTRAQPQHF; d_call: -; v_call: TRBV7-9; clone_size: -; j_call: TRBJ1-5
cdr3_nt: TGTGCCAGCAGTTACGGAGGGGACTTAAACACCGGGGAGCTGTTTTTT; cdr3_aa: CASSYGGDLNTGELFF; d_call: -; v_call: TRBV6-5; clone_size: few; j_call: TRBJ2-2
cdr3_nt: TGCGCCAGCAGTGAGCTAGCGGCGGCGGAGACCCAGTACTTC; cdr3_aa: CASSELAAAETQYF; d_call: TRBD2; v_call: TRBV10-2; clone_size: -; j_call: TRBJ2-5
cdr3_nt: TGTGCCAGCAGCTTAAAACCAGGACAGGCAACGACTGGAAACACCATATATTTT; cdr3_aa: CASSLKPGQATTGNTIYF; d_call: TRBD1; v_call: TRBV11-1; clone_size: -; j_call: TRBJ1-3
cdr3_nt: TGCGCCAGCAGCTCCAACAGGGGAGGACATGAAAAACTGTTTTTT; cdr3_aa: CASSSNRGGHEKLFF; d_call: TRBD1; v_call: TRBV5-1; clone_size: few; j_call: TRBJ1-4
cdr3_nt: TGCGCCAGCAGCCCAGGGGAGTACGAGCAGTACTTC; cdr3_aa: CASSPGEYEQYF; d_call: -; v_call: TRBV4-1; clone_size: many; j_call: TRBJ2-7
cdr3_nt: TGCGCCAGCGCATTAGGGGTCCTATACGAGCAGTACTTC; cdr3_aa: CASALGVLYEQYF; d_call: -; v_call: TRBV5-1; clone_size: -; j_call: TRBJ2-7
cdr3_nt: TGTGCCATGCAAGCGAAGGGACAGGGGTACAATGAGCAGTTCTTC; cdr3_aa: CAMQAKGQGYNEQFF; d_call: TRBD1; v_call: TRBV5-6; clone_size: -; j_call: TRBJ2-1
cdr3_nt: TGTGCCAGCAGGGGAGGGAAAGATCAGCCCCAGCATTTT; cdr3_aa: CASRGGKDQPQHF; d_call: -; v_call: TRBV2; clone_size: -; j_call: TRBJ1-5
cdr3_nt: TGTGCCAGCAGCGTAGAGGCGGGGGGCCCCACCTACGAGCAGTACTTC; cdr3_aa: CASSVEAGGPTYEQYF; d_call: TRBD2; v_call: TRBV9; clone_size: few; j_call: TRBJ2-7
cdr3_nt: TGTGCCAGCAGCTCAACTAGCGGGGGGACCCCCGGGGAGCTGTTTTTT; cdr3_aa: CASSSTSGGTPGELFF; d_call: TRBD2; v_call: TRBV7-2; clone_size: -; j_call: TRBJ2-2
cdr3_nt: TGTGCCAGCAGCTTCGGACAACGCAACACCGGGGAGCTGTTTTTT; cdr3_aa: CASSFGQRNTGELFF; d_call: -; v_call: TRBV7-3; clone_size: -; j_call: TRBJ2-2
cdr3_nt: TGCAGCGTTGAAGGCAGGGAGGGTGGCTACACCTTC; cdr3_aa: CSVEGREGGYTF; d_call: -; v_call: TRBV29-1; clone_size: -; j_call: TRBJ1-2
cdr3_nt: TGTGCCAGCAGCCATGGAAAGCGACAAGAGACCCAGTACTTC; cdr3_aa: CASSHGKRQETQYF; d_call: -; v_call: TRBV7-9; clone_size: -; j_call: TRBJ2-5
cdr3_nt: TGCGCCAGCAGCTTGTACCTAGCGGGGGCTTCCTACAATGAGCAGTTCTTC; cdr3_aa: CASSLYLAGASYNEQFF; d_call: TRBD2; v_call: TRBV5-1; clone_size: -; j_call: TRBJ2-1
cdr3_nt: TGTGCCAGCAGCTCGAAGCCCGGACAGCCCATGAACACTGAAGCTTTCTTT; cdr3_aa: CASSSKPGQPMNTEAFF; d_call: -; v_call: TRBV7-9; clone_size: -; j_call: TRBJ1-1
cdr3_nt: TGTGCCACCAGCAGAGGTGTAGCAGAAGTCAACTATGGCTACACCTTC; cdr3_aa: CATSRGVAEVNYGYTF; d_call: -; v_call: TRBV15; clone_size: -; j_call: TRBJ1-2
cdr3_nt: TGTGCCTGGAGTGTAATACAGGGGGCACACTATGGCTACACCTTC; cdr3_aa: CAWSVIQGAHYGYTF; d_call: TRBD1; v_call: TRBV30; clone_size: -; j_call: TRBJ1-2